The 21 T cell receptor beta chains below all came from one sample that was sequenced in a study of T cell responses to AZD1222 COVID-19 vaccine. The data were produced by immunoSEQ multiplex PCR, yet TCRdb's version contains in-frame clones alone and is incomplete. The table has 100,000 or so clones, around 76% seen once; the top ten hold approximately 5.1%. Sequenced material: peripheral blood, taken on day 0 of AZD1222 vaccination. Receptors originate from an adult in good health.

This clone appeared once. This sample includes further DNA sequences coding for the same CDR3. This chain joins TRBV4-3 and TRBJ2-3; D not certain. Germline lookup yields CDR1 LGHNA and CDR2 YSLEER. The ends were cut back, 3 bases at V and 0 bases at J, with 10 bases in the middle. The CDR3 length is 15 residues. CDR3 residues: CASSQDGTSTDTQYF. CDR3 DNA sequence: TGCGCCAGCAGCCAGGACGGAACTAGCACAGATACGCAGTATTTT.

This clone was observed a few times. This chain connects TRBV10-1 to TRBJ2-1, with D unresolved. Germline values: CDR1 WNHNN, CDR2 SYGVQD (reference sequence). Trimming took off 2 bases at V and 3 bases at J, with 11 bases between the two ends. The CDR3 runs to 15 residues. In DNA form, the CDR3 reads TGCGCCAGCAGTGAGGCCCTGAAGCGCTACAATGAGCAGTTCTTC. Residues: CASSEALKRYNEQFF.

The gene calls are TRBV5-6 and TRBJ2-7, with no clear D. Germline values: CDR1 SGHDT, CDR2 YYEEEE. The CDR3 sequence is 14 residues long. Trimming took 2 bases from V and 0 from J, leaving 9 bases between them. The CDR3 sequence: CASSFSDGSYEQYF. CDR3 DNA: TGTGCCAGCAGCTTCAGTGACGGCTCCTACGAGCAGTACTTC.

This rearrangement joins TRBV6-5 to TRBJ1-2; D possibly corresponds to TRBD1 (5 bases). The V end was cut by 2 bases, the J end by 7 bases, with 11 bases between. The CDR3 totals 13 residues. CDR1 and CDR2 from the germline V gene are MNHEY and SVGAGI. The CDR3 reads CASSYPGFSGYTF. In DNA form, the CDR3 reads TGTGCCAGCAGTTACCCAGGGTTTAGTGGCTACACCTTC.

This clone was counted once. This chain connects TRBV19 to TRBJ1-2, with no clear D. V gave up 7 bases and J gave up 6 bases, with 15 bases separating them. This CDR3 is 13 amino acids long. Looked up from germline, CDR1 is LNHDA and CDR2 is SQIVND (reference sequence). The CDR3 here is CASNEVQSHGYTF. The CDR3 region has the DNA TGTGCCAGTAATGAGGTCCAATCCCATGGCTACACCTTC.

Only a few counts were recorded for this clone. The V gene is TRBV6-2 or TRBV6-3, the J gene TRBJ2-1, with D possibly matching TRBD2 (6 bases). Germline lookup yields CDR1 MNHEY and CDR2 SVGEGT. V lost 4 bases and J 2 bases, leaving 18 bases between the germline ends. CDR3 length: 17 residues. CDR3 nucleotides: TGTGCCAGCAGTTCCTACAGTGGCGGGACCCCCTACAATGAGCAGTTCTTC. Translated: CASSSYSGGTPYNEQFF.

The rearrangement joins TRBV5-5 to TRBJ2-5; 7 nucleotides line up with TRBD1. The CDR3 contains 14 residues. CDR1 and CDR2 from the germline V gene are SGHKS and YYEKEE (reference sequence). Unmatched junction bases numbered 4, after V lost 0 bases and J lost 5 bases. The CDR3 here is CASSLGGGYETQYF. CDR3 DNA: TGTGCCAGCAGCTTGGGAGGGGGCTATGAGACCCAGTACTTC.

V usage is TRBV27 and J usage is TRBJ2-4; 11 positions match TRBD1. There are 13 residues in the CDR3. Trimming removed 10 bases from V and 6 bases from J; junction bases left unmatched: 5. In germline, CDR1 is MNHEY, CDR2 SMNVEV (reference sequence). CDR3 loop: CATRGQGVNIQYF. DNA for the CDR3: TGTGCCACCAGGGGACAGGGGGTAAACATTCAGTACTTC.

Turning to this clone: The junction and the germline gene differ at one end; a read error may be behind it. The V and J genes are TRBV6-1 and TRBJ1-1; D might be TRBD1 (5 bases). This CDR3 is built from 15 residues. CDR1 is MNHNS, CDR2 SASEGT, per germline. CDR3 sequence (DNA): TGTGCCAGCAGGGAAGGAGGTCAGGGAAAGACTGAAGCTTTCTTT. This encodes CASREGGQGKTEAFF.

The rearrangement uses TRBV2 and TRBJ1-1; 10 nucleotides match TRBD1. The CDR3 covers 15 residues. CDR1 is SNHLY, CDR2 FYNNEI, per germline. J lost 5 bases, V lost 6 bases, and 9 bases had no gene match. The CDR3 here is CASRERGQGITEAFF. CDR3 bases: TGTGCCAGCAGGGAGCGGGGACAGGGGATTACTGAAGCTTTCTTT.

The V and J genes are TRBV4-3 and TRBJ2-1; D might be TRBD1 (5 bases). V was shortened by 3 bases and J by 0 bases, with 12 bases between the two germline ends. The CDR3 sequence is 16 residues long. Germline-derived CDR1 and CDR2 are LGHNA and YSLEER. The CDR3 region is CASSQDNRVSYNEQFF. CDR3 sequence (DNA): TGCGCCAGCAGCCAGGACAATCGTGTCTCCTACAATGAGCAGTTCTTC.

The CDR3 sequence: CASSIRTGGEQYF. Written as DNA, the CDR3 is TGCGCCAGCAGCATACGGACAGGCGGAGAGCAGTACTTC. This chain links TRBV5-1 with TRBJ2-7; TRBD1 matches at 7 bases. The CDR3 is made up of 13 amino acids. J lost 7 bases, V lost 4 bases, and 8 bases had no gene match. The germline CDR1 and CDR2 sequences are SGHRS and YFSETQ.

V usage is TRBV5-1 and J usage is TRBJ2-5; D is ambiguous. Germline-derived CDR1 and CDR2 are SGHRS and YFSETQ. V lost 6 bases and J 4 bases, leaving 10 bases between the germline ends. The CDR3 extends over 12 amino acids. Here the CDR3 reads CASTYNGETQYF. The CDR3 DNA reads as TGCGCCAGCACCTACAACGGAGAGACCCAGTACTTC. The full variable domain, rest sourced from reference TRBV5-1 and TRBJ2-5, is KAGVTQTPRYLIKTRGQQVTLSCSPISGHRSVSWYQQTPGQGLQFLFEYFSETQRNKGNFPGRFSGRQFSNSRSEMNVSTLELGDSALYLCASTYNGETQYFGPGTRLLVL.

Only a few counts were recorded for this clone. V gene TRBV5-6 combines with J gene TRBJ2-7; 8 bases are shared with TRBD1. The CDR3 has 13 residues. From germline, CDR1 is SGHDT and CDR2 YYEEEE. V shed 3 bases, J shed 5 bases, and the junction held 4 bases outside the gene matches. The CDR3 here is CASSYGQGNEQYF. The CDR3 DNA reads as TGTGCCAGCAGCTACGGACAGGGTAACGAGCAGTACTTC.

The chain carries TRBV6-5 and TRBJ2-5, with TRBD2 matching 10 bases. CDR1 and CDR2 from the germline V gene are MNHEY and SVGAGI. There are 16 residues in the CDR3. Losses at the gene ends were 0 bases for V and 5 bases for J; bases not matched to a gene: 6. CDR3 amino acids: CASSYSQLAGVETQYF. The CDR3 DNA is TGTGCCAGCAGTTACTCGCAGCTAGCGGGGGTTGAGACCCAGTACTTC.

The rearrangement joins TRBV5-5 to TRBJ2-1; TRBD2 is a possible D gene (5 bases). The CDR3 loop spans 19 amino acids. Trimming left V 0 bases short and J 0 bases short, with 19 bases between. The germline V gene encodes CDR1 SGHKS and CDR2 YYEKEE (reference sequence). CDR3: CASSLALGRVSYSYNEQFF. CDR3 nucleotide sequence: TGTGCCAGCAGCTTGGCTTTAGGGCGGGTCAGTTACTCCTACAATGAGCAGTTCTTC.

The chain joins TRBV5-5 to TRBJ1-2, with D tentatively TRBD1 (6 bases). The CDR3 totals 13 residues. Germline V gene sequence: CDR1 SGHKS, CDR2 YYEKEE (reference sequence). Trimming removed 3 bases at V and 2 bases at J, with 8 bases between. CDR3 sequence (DNA): TGTGCCAGCAGCTGGGGGCAAAACTATGGCTACACCTTC. Protein sequence: CASSWGQNYGYTF.

The chain uses TRBV7-7 and TRBJ2-1, with TRBD1 matching 9 bases. The CDR3 is 17 residues long. Trimming at V came to 0 bases and at J to 10 bases, leaving 13 bases not matched to a gene. From germline, CDR1 is SSHAT and CDR2 FNYEAQ (reference sequence). This chain's CDR3 is CASSLAWTGAGRSEQFF. Here the CDR3 DNA reads TGTGCCAGCAGCTTAGCTTGGACAGGGGCCGGTCGTTCCGAGCAGTTCTTC.

The chain couples TRBV7-9 to TRBJ2-7; D possibly matches TRBD1 or TRBD2 (6 bases each). Germline lookup yields CDR1 SEHNR and CDR2 FQNEAQ (reference sequence). CDR3 length: 13 residues. V gave up 9 bases and J gave up 0 bases, with 12 bases separating them. CDR3: CASRGTLSYEQYF. DNA for the CDR3: TGTGCCAGTAGGGGGACTCTCTCCTACGAGCAGTACTTC.

J is TRBJ1-2 and V is TRBV27; 8 bases are a match to TRBD1. J gave up 1 base and V 3 bases, and 1 base lay outside the gene matches. Germline assignment: CDR1 MNHEY and CDR2 SMNVEV (reference sequence). The CDR3 has 14 amino acids. Here the CDR3 reads CASSLTGVNYGYTF. The CDR3 DNA follows: TGTGCCAGCAGTTTGACAGGGGTTAACTATGGCTACACCTTC.

In its sample, this clone was seen once. CDR3 loop: CAISEQANTEAFF. Written as DNA, the CDR3 is TGTGCCATCAGTGAGCAGGCTAACACTGAAGCTTTCTTT. This chain links TRBV10-3 with TRBJ1-1; D remains ambiguous. The CDR3 is 13 amino acids. The V end lost 2 bases, the J end lost 2 bases, and 6 bases lay between the germline ends. Germline loops: CDR1 ENHRY, CDR2 SYGVKD.